This T cell receptor (beta chain) was sequenced for a study of T-cell memory formation after mild COVID-19. Study information: Largely, TCR clusters stayed within a single donor. Whole-study findings and limits: From day 15 to 85, contracting clones were balanced between CD4 and CD8, whereas later expanders leaned toward CD4+. Contracting CD4+ clones lay largely in CM and EM, with CD8+ ones residing in EMRA.

As for this clonotype: Its target is not known.

TCRdb independently ran MiXCR on the 5' RACE reads; one entry per CDR3 protein. Altogether under 250,000 distinct CDR3 sequences are present, about 27% being singletons, with the ten largest covering 11%. The receptor was derived from an adult woman who had mild COVID-19 (a few samples of this study predate the infection). Cell type and time point are not known. The sequencing sample was made of PBMCs or a T cell subset sorted from them (not recorded which).

The CDR3 DNA sequence: TGTGCCAGCAGCAAGAAAGCGGGCAGAGTAGAGGAGACCCAGTACTTC. Protein product: CASSKKAGRVEETQYF. The chain is built from TRBV6-6 and TRBJ2-5; TRBD2 is a possible D gene (6 bases). The CDR3 has 16 amino acids. Per the germline V gene, CDR1 is MNHNY and CDR2 is SVGAGI (reference sequence). The V and J ends lost 6 bases and 5 bases respectively, with 22 bases between them.